Following are 8 T cell receptor beta chains from one sample sequenced in a study of T cells in Graves' hyperthyroidism and ophthalmopathy. There were TCR beta CDR3 regions amplified from RNA transcripts. A set of HTBI primers served as the primers for a first-round RT-PCR of the TCR CDR3. One entry per CDR3 protein, called by TCRdb with MiXCR from the multiplex PCR reads. Of 650,000 to 850,000 distinct CDR3 sequences in the sample, roughly a sixth were seen once. The source material was blood. These receptor sequences come from a woman aged 50 to 60 with Graves' hyperthyroidism that later progressed to Graves' ophthalmopathy.

The genes are TRBV20-1 and TRBJ1-2, with D unresolved. Deletions cut 3 bases from V and 2 bases from J, with 10 bases between. The CDR3 extends over 13 amino acids. Looked up from germline, CDR1 is DFQATT and CDR2 is SNEGSKA (reference sequence). CDR3 protein: CSARRVLNYGYTF. The CDR3 coding sequence is TGCAGTGCTAGGAGGGTATTGAACTATGGCTACACCTTC.

The V call is TRBV12-3 or TRBV12-4, the J call TRBJ2-5, with TRBD2 matching 10 bases. Trimming removed 8 bases from V and 4 bases from J; junction bases left unmatched: 10. The CDR3 has 15 residues. The CDR3, as DNA: TGTGCCAGCCGAAGCGGGGGGGAAGGGACAGAGACCCAGTACTTC. Protein product: CASRSGGEGTETQYF.

The chain uses TRBV11-1 and TRBJ2-2, with D possibly matching TRBD2 (6 bases). Trimming stripped 5 bases from V and 4 bases from J, with 14 bases between. Looked up from germline, CDR1 is SGHAT and CDR2 is FQDESV (reference sequence). The CDR3 runs to 15 residues. Here the CDR3 reads CASSPLTAGTGELFF. The CDR3 nucleotides are TGTGCCAGCAGCCCCCTGACAGCGGGCACCGGGGAGCTGTTTTTT.

This clonotype was observed a handful of times. The CDR3 bases are TGTGCCAGCAGTTCACAGGGGGCTTGGGAAAAACTGTTTTTT. Amino acid sequence: CASSSQGAWEKLFF. The gene calls are TRBV27 and TRBJ1-4; 9 bases fit TRBD1. The CDR3 length is 14 residues. Per germline, CDR1 MNHEY and CDR2 SMNVEV (reference sequence). V dropped 4 bases and J dropped 8; count of bases not matched to a gene: 5.

In this sample, this clonotype turned up many times. CDR3 protein: CASSQGQGGGGYTF. As DNA, the CDR3 is TGTGCCAGCAGCCAAGGGCAGGGAGGAGGTGGCTACACCTTC. The genes are TRBV3-1 and TRBJ1-2, with a weak D call TRBD1 (5 bases). V was clipped by 1 base and J by 7 bases, with 13 bases between them. Germline V lookup: CDR1 LGHDT, CDR2 YNNKEL (reference sequence). The CDR3 contains 14 residues. The variable domain in full, with the rest retrieved from reference TRBV3-1 and TRBJ1-2, is DTAVSQTPKYLVTQMGNDKSIKCEQNLGHDTMYWYKQDSKKFLKIMFSYNNKELIINETVPNRFSPKSPDKAHLNLHINSLELGDSAVYFCASSQGQGGGGYTFGSGTRLTVV.

Ten or more counts support this clonotype. The rearrangement uses TRBV20-1 and TRBJ2-7; TRBD2 matches at 11 bases. Germline CDR1 is DFQATT and CDR2 is SNEGSKA (reference sequence). The V segment lost 6 bases and the J segment 5 bases; nucleotides outside the gene matches: 9. There are 14 residues in the CDR3. CDR3 sequence reads: CSATPSGGWNEQYF. As DNA, the CDR3 is TGCAGTGCAACTCCTAGCGGGGGGTGGAACGAGCAGTACTTC.

This clonotype has at least ten counts. Written as DNA, the CDR3 is TGTGCCAGCAGCTATGGACAGGGGGGGACGAACACTGAAGCTTTCTTT. It codes for CASSYGQGGTNTEAFF. The rearrangement joins TRBV7-9 to TRBJ1-1; 10 nucleotides align to TRBD1. The ends lost 4 bases at V and 1 base at J; junction bases unmatched: 6. This CDR3 has 16 amino acids. The germline V gene has CDR1 SEHNR and CDR2 FQNEAQ (reference sequence).

V is TRBV4-2 and J is TRBJ2-5; no clear D. Germline V gene sequence: CDR1 LGHNA, CDR2 YNFKEQ. Trimming cost V 0 bases and J 4 bases, with 9 bases left between them. This CDR3 has 14 residues. Here the CDR3 DNA reads TGTGCCAGCAGCCAAGATTTCTCAGGAGAGACCCAGTACTTC. Protein product: CASSQDFSGETQYF.